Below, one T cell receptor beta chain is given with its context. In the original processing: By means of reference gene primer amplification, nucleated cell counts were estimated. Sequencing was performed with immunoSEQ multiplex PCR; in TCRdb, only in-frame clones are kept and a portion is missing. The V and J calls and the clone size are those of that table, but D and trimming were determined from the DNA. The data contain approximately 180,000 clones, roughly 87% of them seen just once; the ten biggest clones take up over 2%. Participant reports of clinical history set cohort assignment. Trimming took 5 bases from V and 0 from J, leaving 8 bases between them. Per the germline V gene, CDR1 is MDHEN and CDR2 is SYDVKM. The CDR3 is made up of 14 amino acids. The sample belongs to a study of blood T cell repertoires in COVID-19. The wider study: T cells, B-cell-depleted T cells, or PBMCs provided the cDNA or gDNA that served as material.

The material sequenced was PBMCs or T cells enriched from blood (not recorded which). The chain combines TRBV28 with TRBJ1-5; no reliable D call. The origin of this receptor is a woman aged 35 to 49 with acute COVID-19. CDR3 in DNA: TGTGCCAGCAGTACGGTACCTAGCAATCAGCCCCAGCATTTT. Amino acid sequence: CASSTVPSNQPQHF.